A selection of T cell receptor beta chains follows, all from one sample in a study of T cells expressing NK-cell markers. TCRdb reanalyzed the 5' RACE reads, giving one entry per CDR3 protein sequence and no DNA. The clone table shows some 500,000 distinct CDR3 sequences, with the ten largest holding 1.4% to 1.5%. The sample consisted of blood T cells: a sorted CD56 or NKG2C T cell subset, CD4+ or CD8+ T cells, or bulk PBMC T cells (not recorded which). These receptors all come from a woman in her fifties or sixties in good health. Both conserved end residues are part of each CDR3.

j_gene: TRBJ2-3; v_gene: TRBV9; CDR3aa: CASSVKRGTDTQYF
j_gene: TRBJ2-1; v_gene: TRBV5-1; CDR3aa: CASSLTAGGGNEQFF
j_gene: TRBJ2-5; v_gene: TRBV29-1; CDR3aa: CSVEAFGQGRETQYF
j_gene: TRBJ2-3; v_gene: TRBV7-6; CDR3aa: CASSLGFGTGVDTQYF
j_gene: TRBJ2-1; v_gene: TRBV7-9; CDR3aa: CASSGRLVGEQFF
j_gene: TRBJ2-3; v_gene: TRBV11-3; CDR3aa: CAPRVGATDTQYF
j_gene: TRBJ2-3; v_gene: TRBV10-2; CDR3aa: CASSVQAGGTDTQYF
j_gene: TRBJ1-5; v_gene: TRBV6-2/TRBV6-3; CDR3aa: CASSYGQGVQPQHF
j_gene: TRBJ2-7; v_gene: TRBV11-1; CDR3aa: CASSLETPYYEQYF
j_gene: TRBJ1-5; v_gene: TRBV20-1; CDR3aa: CSARDPSDPGTFSNQPQHF
j_gene: TRBJ2-1; v_gene: TRBV5-1; CDR3aa: CASSYTTSSSYNEQFF
j_gene: TRBJ2-1; v_gene: TRBV7-3; CDR3aa: CASSPLAGVSRSYNEQFF
j_gene: TRBJ2-7; v_gene: TRBV12-5; CDR3aa: CASGLVSTGGNYEQYF
j_gene: TRBJ1-2; v_gene: TRBV4-1; CDR3aa: CASSQGPGTGRRGYTF
j_gene: TRBJ2-3; v_gene: TRBV20-1; CDR3aa: CSASRGETDTQYF
j_gene: TRBJ2-3; v_gene: TRBV7-3; CDR3aa: CASSSRTSGSGTDTQYF
j_gene: TRBJ2-1; v_gene: TRBV5-1; CDR3aa: CASSWGQGLEQFF
j_gene: TRBJ1-2; v_gene: TRBV5-1; CDR3aa: CASSLAEVAGYTF
j_gene: TRBJ2-7; v_gene: TRBV6-6; CDR3aa: CASLAGSSYEQYF
j_gene: TRBJ2-5; v_gene: TRBV7-3; CDR3aa: CASSNLPGETQYF
j_gene: TRBJ1-4; v_gene: TRBV12-3/TRBV12-4; CDR3aa: CASSQEGPLGTNEKLFF
j_gene: TRBJ2-1; v_gene: TRBV4-1; CDR3aa: CASSQPRGGLPNNEQFF
j_gene: TRBJ2-1; v_gene: TRBV5-1; CDR3aa: CASSLIPRGTSYNEQFF
j_gene: TRBJ1-3; v_gene: TRBV19; CDR3aa: CASRTDGNTIYF
j_gene: TRBJ2-2; v_gene: TRBV5-1; CDR3aa: CASSPKLGTSGRSPGELFF
j_gene: TRBJ2-4; v_gene: TRBV20-1; CDR3aa: CSAPLAKNIQYF
j_gene: TRBJ2-1; v_gene: TRBV3-1; CDR3aa: CASSPLQGLEQFF
j_gene: TRBJ2-1; v_gene: TRBV12-3/TRBV12-4; CDR3aa: CAITKNPGEQFF
j_gene: TRBJ2-5; v_gene: TRBV5-1; CDR3aa: CASSIGTVHQETQYF
j_gene: TRBJ1-2; v_gene: TRBV6-5; CDR3aa: CASSYSGQPNRGYTF
j_gene: TRBJ1-4; v_gene: TRBV7-6; CDR3aa: CASSAGASDEKLFF
j_gene: TRBJ2-1; v_gene: TRBV11-2; CDR3aa: CASSLFQRGSYNEQFF
j_gene: TRBJ1-1; v_gene: TRBV6-6; CDR3aa: CASSPDRTEAFF
j_gene: TRBJ2-1; v_gene: TRBV4-1; CDR3aa: CASSQGRQGALSYNEQFF
j_gene: TRBJ1-2; v_gene: TRBV6-1; CDR3aa: CASSEGGRFYGYTF
j_gene: TRBJ1-2; v_gene: TRBV30; CDR3aa: CAWSLLLRPRYGYTF
j_gene: TRBJ1-5; v_gene: TRBV9; CDR3aa: CASSRAPANQPQHF
j_gene: TRBJ2-1; v_gene: TRBV11-2; CDR3aa: CASSQRLHNEQFF
j_gene: TRBJ2-7; v_gene: TRBV20-1; CDR3aa: CSVGTSGRRSYEQYF
j_gene: TRBJ2-5; v_gene: TRBV11-3; CDR3aa: CACKAGGYQETQYF
j_gene: TRBJ2-7; v_gene: TRBV4-1; CDR3aa: CASSQVGRSGRERYEQYF